The clone carrying this TCR beta chain was observed a handful of times. Antigen unknown. TCRdb reprocessed the 5' RACE reads with MiXCR, giving one entry per CDR3 protein. The data hold about 340,000 distinct CDR3 sequences, with 9% to 15% observed a single time. The donors were all healthy and Caucasian. This sample was taken from a study of identical twins. Study-level results: Insertions ran lower in abundant cord blood beta clonotypes, though not in memory repertoires. Findings came from cross-sectional statistics, without long-term follow-up of donors. Models underpredicted monozygotic twin sharing of out-of-frame TCR alpha.

Trimming took 6 bases from V and 6 from J; bases not matched to a gene: 7. CDR3 size: 14 residues. Per germline, CDR1 SQVTM and CDR2 ANQGSEA. These records were also assigned to another study, of yellow fever vaccine responses in identical twins.

The sample comprised CD8+ T cells sorted from blood. This clonotype was sampled from a woman aged 18-29 years in good health. The gene calls are TRBV29-1 and TRBJ2-7, with 14 nucleotides matching TRBD2. CDR3 in DNA: TGCAGCGTCGACAATGGACTAGCGGGGGGCGAGCAGTACTTC. Protein product: CSVDNGLAGGEQYF.